This TCR beta chain was documented in a study of shared clonotypes between healthy human individuals. General study points: Memory subsets generally showed lower estimated richness than naive subsets.

On this clone itself: Its antigen is as yet unknown.

TCRdb keeps only in-frame clones here, not all; method: immunoSEQ multiplex PCR. The repertoire holds under 850,000 clones, with 55% to 75% as singletons. There are 18 residues in the CDR3. Trimming at V came to 0 bases and at J to 6 bases, leaving 13 bases not matched to a gene. Germline V gene lookup returns CDR1 WNHNN and CDR2 SYGVQD (reference sequence). This chain uses TRBV10-1 with TRBJ2-3; 9 nucleotides line up with TRBD2. This clonotype originated in a woman aged 25 to 39 in good health. The sample taken for sequencing was memory CD4+ T cells sorted from blood. The subset is: CD45RA-negative fraction. The CDR3 loop reads CASSESWGTSIRWDTQYF. CDR3 coding DNA: TGCGCCAGCAGTGAGTCTTGGGGGACTAGCATACGCTGGGATACGCAGTATTTT.